This TCR beta chain was recovered during a study of T cell repertoires in cytomegalovirus infection. Whole-study context: Indications came from public TCR beta signatures; they pointed to CMV infection and to a matching HLA type.

This clonotype showed up many times. The antigen is unknown. TCRdb reprocessed the reads via MiXCR and lists one record per CDR3 protein. The sample carries some 350,000 distinct CDR3 sequences, about a sixth recorded once. Study-wide findings and caveats: Adding up the frequency of public TCR beta families identified people who carried CMV plus the relevant HLA. The ex vivo response showed dominance by HLA-C-restricted CMV-specific TCR beta clonotypes.

V lost 6 bases to trimming and J lost 6 bases, with 11 bases between them. Germline V CDR1 and CDR2: SNHLY, FYNNEI. The CDR3 spans 12 residues. The receptor was isolated from a human donor in good health (CMV status not recorded). Some clones in this sample may be carry-over from other donors' samples. Sample: PBMCs. This rearrangement joins TRBV2 to TRBJ1-2; D remains unclear. CDR3 nucleotide sequence: TGTGCCAGCAGAGTCAACACGGATGGCTACACCTTC. Translated, it gives CASRVNTDGYTF. Combining the CDR3 with reference TRBV2 and TRBJ1-2 gives the whole variable domain EPEVTQTPSHQVTQMGQEVILRCVPISNHLYFYWYRQILGQKVEFLVSFYNNEISEKSEIFDDQFSVERPDGSNFTLKIRSTKLEDSAMYFCASRVNTDGYTFGSGTRLTVV.